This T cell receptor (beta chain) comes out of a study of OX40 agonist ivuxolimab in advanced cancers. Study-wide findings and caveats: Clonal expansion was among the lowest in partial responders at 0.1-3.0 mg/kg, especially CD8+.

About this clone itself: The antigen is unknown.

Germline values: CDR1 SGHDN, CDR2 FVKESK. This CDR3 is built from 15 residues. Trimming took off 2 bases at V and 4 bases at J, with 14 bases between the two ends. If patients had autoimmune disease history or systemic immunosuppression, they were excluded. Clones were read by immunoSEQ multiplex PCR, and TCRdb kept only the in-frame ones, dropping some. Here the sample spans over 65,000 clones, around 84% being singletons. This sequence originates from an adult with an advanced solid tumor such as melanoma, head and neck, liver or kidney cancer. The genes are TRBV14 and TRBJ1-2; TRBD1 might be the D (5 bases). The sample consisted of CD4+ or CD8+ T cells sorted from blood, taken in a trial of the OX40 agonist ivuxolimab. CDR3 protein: CASSQSGTQGYGYTF. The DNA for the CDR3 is TGTGCCAGCAGCCAATCCGGGACGCAGGGCTATGGCTACACCTTC.